A selection of T cell receptor beta chains follows, all from one sample in a study of blood T cell repertoires in COVID-19. The repertoire was sequenced with immunoSEQ multiplex PCR; TCRdb's copy has only in-frame clones and lacks some. The sample includes under 100,000 clones, 70% to 90% of them seen just once. Sequenced material: peripheral blood. These receptors originate from a human donor in a cohort sampled during active COVID-19. Each CDR3 is given with its conserved first and last residue. The D gene is left open where the match is weak. Rows may omit the clone size; those that give it use once, few, many or a size class.

>TRBV15|-|TRBJ2-1|-
TGTGCCACCAGCTCGGCGGACTACAATGAGCAGTTCTTC
CATSSADYNEQFF
>TRBV7-9|-|TRBJ1-4|TRBD1
TGTGCCAGCAGCTCAAACAGGGGGGAAAAACTGTTTTTT
CASSSNRGEKLFF
>TRBV30|-|TRBJ2-1|TRBD2
TGTGCCTGGAGTGTAGGGAGGGTGCAGTTCTTC
CAWSVGRVQFF
>TRBV5-4|few|TRBJ2-7|TRBD1
TGTGCCAGCAACCTCCCGGGACAGGGGGCCCACGAGCAGTACTTC
CASNLPGQGAHEQYF
>TRBV6-5|-|TRBJ1-5|-
TGTGCCAGCAGTTACGCGGCAGGGAGGCAGCCCCAGCATTTT
CASSYAAGRQPQHF
>TRBV5-4|-|TRBJ1-3|-
TGTGCCAGCAGCCTCAAACAGGGATCCGGAAACACCATATATTTT
CASSLKQGSGNTIYF
>TRBV29-1|-|TRBJ1-1|TRBD1
TGCAGCGTTGACCAGGACAGGGGGCAAGCTTTCTTT
CSVDQDRGQAFF
>TRBV27|-|TRBJ1-4|-
TGTGCCAGCAGTTATGGGGGAGGTAATGAAAAACTGTTTTTT
CASSYGGGNEKLFF
>TRBV7-9|once|TRBJ1-6|TRBD1
TGTGCCAGCAGCTTATCAGGGGGTGCTAATTCACCCCTCCACTTT
CASSLSGGANSPLHF
>TRBV28|-|TRBJ1-2|-
TGTGCCAGCAACCCAGGGGATGGCTACACCTTC
CASNPGDGYTF
>TRBV28|few|TRBJ1-2|-
TGTGCCACCGAGCTTGGAGGTAGACTCGATGGCTACACCTTC
CATELGGRLDGYTF
>TRBV20-1|-|TRBJ1-5|TRBD1
TGCAGTGCTAGTCATCTGGCAGGGGGGACCAATCAGCCCCAGCATTTT
CSASHLAGGTNQPQHF
>TRBV3-1/TRBV3-2|once|TRBJ2-3|TRBD1
TGTGCCAGCAGCCAAAGGGACAGGGCCATCCAAAGGACGGCAGATACGCAGTATTTT
CASSQRDRAIQRTADTQYF
>TRBV6-7|once|TRBJ1-2|TRBD1
TGTGCCAGCAGTTACTGGGTCCGGGACAGCCGAAGTGTTAACTATGGCTACACCTTC
CASSYWVRDSRSVNYGYTF
>TRBV18|once|TRBJ2-1|TRBD1
TGTGCCAGCTCACCGTTATCTCAGACAGGGGGGTTCATCAATGAGCAGTTCTTC
CASSPLSQTGGFINEQFF
>TRBV2|-|TRBJ1-2|-
TGTGCCAGCAAGCGGGATTACAATAACTATGGCTACACCTTC
CASKRDYNNYGYTF
>TRBV19|-|TRBJ1-2|TRBD1
TGTGCCAGTAGAACTTCCGGGACAGGCCTAAAAGATGGCTACACCTTC
CASRTSGTGLKDGYTF
>TRBV5-4|-|TRBJ1-1|TRBD1
TGTGCCAGCAGTCATACAGGGGCTTCAGAAGCTTTCTTT
CASSHTGASEAFF
>TRBV12-3/TRBV12-4|-|TRBJ2-5|-
TGTGCCAGCAGCCCTCAAGGGGTGAAGACCCAGTACTTC
CASSPQGVKTQYF
>TRBV10-3|-|TRBJ1-2|-
TGTGCCATCAGCCCCGACAGTAACTATGGCTACACCTTC
CAISPDSNYGYTF
>TRBV12-3/TRBV12-4|-|TRBJ1-4|-
TGTGCCAGCAGTTTAGAGCTGTTTGAAAAACTGTTTTTT
CASSLELFEKLFF
>TRBV4-1|-|TRBJ1-1|-
TGCGCCAGCAGCCAAGACCACAGGGTTTACACTGAAGCTTTCTTT
CASSQDHRVYTEAFF